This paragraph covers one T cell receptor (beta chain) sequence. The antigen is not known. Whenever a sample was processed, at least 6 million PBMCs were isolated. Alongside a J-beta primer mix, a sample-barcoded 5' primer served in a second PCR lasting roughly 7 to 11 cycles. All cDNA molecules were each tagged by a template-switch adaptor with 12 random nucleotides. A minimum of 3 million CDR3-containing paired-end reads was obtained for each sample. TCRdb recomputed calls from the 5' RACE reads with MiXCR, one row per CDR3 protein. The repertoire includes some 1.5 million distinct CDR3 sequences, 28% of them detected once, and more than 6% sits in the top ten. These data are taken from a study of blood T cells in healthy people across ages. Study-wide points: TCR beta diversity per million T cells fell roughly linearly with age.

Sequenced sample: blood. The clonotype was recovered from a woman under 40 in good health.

CDR3: CASSSAGTSANYGYTF. CDR3 sequence (DNA): TGTGCCAGCAGTTCTGCCGGGACATCAGCTAACTATGGCTACACCTTC. The chain employs TRBV28 and TRBJ1-2; D possibly corresponds to TRBD1 (6 bases). Germline V gene data show CDR1 as MDHEN and CDR2 as SYDVKM. The CDR3 is 16 amino acids. V gave up 4 bases and J gave up 0 bases, with 15 bases separating them.